This passage covers 10 T cell receptor beta chains from one sample sequenced in a study of CD8 T cells in ankylosing spondylitis. General observations from the study: It appeared that ankylosing spondylitis blood was characterized by a TCR beta motif of several highly homologous variants.

Their specific antigens are unknown. TCRdb re-called the 5' RACE reads through MiXCR, storing one row per CDR3 protein. In the table there are about 800,000 distinct CDR3 sequences, about 11% of which are singletons. The sample taken for sequencing was blood, either unsorted or a sorted T cell fraction (not recorded which). Source of these receptors: a male donor with ankylosing spondylitis.

This clonotype has just a few counts. The chain links TRBV20-1 to TRBJ1-2; D is possibly TRBD1 (6 bases). Germline V lookup: CDR1 DFQATT, CDR2 SNEGSKA (reference sequence). Trimming took off 4 bases at V and 6 bases at J, with 15 bases between the two ends. The CDR3 runs 13 residues. The DNA of the CDR3 is TGCAGTGCTAATCAGGGGCAACCACATGGCTACACCTTC. It translates to CSANQGQPHGYTF.

This clonotype was seen more than once but under ten times. This sequence joins TRBV12-3 or TRBV12-4 and TRBJ1-5, with TRBD1 identical over 7 bases. After removal of 6 bases from V and 6 bases from J, the junction contained 8 bases not matched to a gene. This CDR3 has 14 amino acids. The CDR3 DNA follows: TGTGCCAGCAGCAAAGACAGGGTGGGTCAGCCCCAGCATTTT. Translated, it gives CASSKDRVGQPQHF.

The chain joins TRBV12-3 or TRBV12-4 to TRBJ2-5, with D possibly matching TRBD2 (7 bases). The V and J ends lost 6 bases and 5 bases respectively, with 10 bases between them. There are 12 residues in the CDR3. The CDR3 is CASSGGHETQYF. The CDR3 DNA reads TGTGCCAGCAGCGGGGGGCACGAGACCCAGTACTTC.

The chain is built from TRBV21-1 and TRBJ2-7; the tabulated D call, TRBD1, remains unverified against the DNA. TRBV21-1 is tagged as a pseudogene. The CDR3 spans 16 residues. The CDR3 reads CASSNIQGALSREQYF. The DNA for the CDR3 is TGTGCCAGCAGCAATATACAGGGGGCCCTTTCGAGAGAGCAGTACTTC.

This clonotype was counted ten times or more. This chain joins TRBV5-1 and TRBJ2-3; D unclear. Trimming removed 0 bases from V and 1 base from J, with 15 bases in between. The CDR3 spans 17 residues. CDR1 SGHRS and CDR2 YFSETQ come from the germline V gene. This chain's CDR3 is CASSLANSKMGTDTQYF. The CDR3 region has the DNA TGCGCCAGCAGCTTGGCCAATTCTAAGATGGGCACAGATACGCAGTATTTT.

This clonotype has a handful of counts. The chain has TRBV11-2 and TRBJ1-6; no definite D call. Trimming stripped 4 bases from V and 0 bases from J, with 4 bases between. CDR1 is SGHAT and CDR2 is FQNNGV in the germline V gene. The length of the CDR3 is 14 residues. This CDR3 reads CASSWSSYNSPLHF. CDR3 bases: TGTGCCAGCAGCTGGAGCTCCTATAATTCACCCCTCCACTTT.

The chain is built from TRBV7-6 and TRBJ1-5, with D maybe TRBD1 (6 bases). The CDR3 consists of 13 residues. The germline V and J ends were trimmed by 8 bases and 5 bases, with 13 bases remaining between them. Germline V CDR1 and CDR2: SGHVS, FNYEAQ. The CDR3 loop reads CASGADRYQPQHF. CDR3 DNA: TGTGCCAGCGGCGCAGACAGGTATCAGCCCCAGCATTTT.

This clonotype was seen only a few times. The rearrangement uses TRBV5-6 and TRBJ2-5, with no clear D. Between the trimmed V and J ends, which lost 0 bases and 2 bases, there was a span of 11 bases. Germline loops: CDR1 SGHDT, CDR2 YYEEEE. The CDR3 is 15 residues long. The CDR3 nucleotides read TGTGCCAGCAGCTTGGTGGTGCGGCGGCAAGAGACCCAGTACTTC. Amino acids: CASSLVVRRQETQYF.

The gene calls are TRBV20-1 and TRBJ2-7; D gene ambiguous. Trimming took 6 bases from V and 2 from J, leaving 11 bases between them. The CDR3 is 12 residues long. Per the germline V gene, CDR1 is DFQATT and CDR2 is SNEGSKA (reference sequence). The CDR3 loop reads CSASRYAYEQYF. CDR3 bases: TGCAGTGCCTCAAGATACGCCTACGAGCAGTACTTC.

This clonotype appeared many times. The V and J genes are TRBV18 and TRBJ1-3; D is uncertain. V was pared by 4 bases and J by 2 bases, with 6 bases between. The CDR3 contains 13 residues. CDR1 and CDR2 (germline): KGHSH, LQKENI. CDR3: CASSQVTGNTIYF. The CDR3 DNA sequence: TGTGCCAGCTCACAAGTGACTGGAAACACCATATATTTT.